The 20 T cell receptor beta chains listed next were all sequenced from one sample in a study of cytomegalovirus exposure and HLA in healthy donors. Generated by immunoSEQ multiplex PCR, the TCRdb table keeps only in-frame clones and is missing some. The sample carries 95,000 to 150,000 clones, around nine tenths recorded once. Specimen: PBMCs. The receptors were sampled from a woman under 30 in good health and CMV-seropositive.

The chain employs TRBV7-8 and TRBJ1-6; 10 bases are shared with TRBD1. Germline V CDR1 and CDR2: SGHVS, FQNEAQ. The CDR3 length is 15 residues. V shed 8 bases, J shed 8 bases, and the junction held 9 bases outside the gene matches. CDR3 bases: TGTGCCAGCGGTTTCTGGGACAGGGGTTATTCACCCCTCCACTTT. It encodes CASGFWDRGYSPLHF.

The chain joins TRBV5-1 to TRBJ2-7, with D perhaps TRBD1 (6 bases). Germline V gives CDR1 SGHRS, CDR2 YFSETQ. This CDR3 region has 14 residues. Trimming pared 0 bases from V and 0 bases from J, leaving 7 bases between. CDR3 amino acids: CASSLGQVSYEQYF. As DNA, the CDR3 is TGCGCCAGCAGCTTGGGACAGGTCTCCTACGAGCAGTACTTC.

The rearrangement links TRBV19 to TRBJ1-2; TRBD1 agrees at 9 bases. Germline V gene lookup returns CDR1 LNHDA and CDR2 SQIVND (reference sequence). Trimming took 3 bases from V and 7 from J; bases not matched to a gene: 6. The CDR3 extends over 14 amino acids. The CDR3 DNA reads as TGTGCCAGTAGTATGGTACAGGGGGCGGGTGGCTACACCTTC. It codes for CASSMVQGAGGYTF.

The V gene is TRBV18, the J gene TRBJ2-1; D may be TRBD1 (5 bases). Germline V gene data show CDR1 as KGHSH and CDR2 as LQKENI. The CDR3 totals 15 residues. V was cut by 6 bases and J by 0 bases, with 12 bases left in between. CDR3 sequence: CASSPTVSSYNEQFF. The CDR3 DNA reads TGTGCCAGCTCTCCGACAGTGAGCTCCTACAATGAGCAGTTCTTC.

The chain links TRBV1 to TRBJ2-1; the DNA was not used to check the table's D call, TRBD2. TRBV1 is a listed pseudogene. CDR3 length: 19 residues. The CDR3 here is CTSSQDEPTGGRVYNEQFF. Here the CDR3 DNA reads TGCACCAGCAGCCAAGACGAACCAACGGGGGGGAGGGTCTACAATGAGCAGTTCTTC.

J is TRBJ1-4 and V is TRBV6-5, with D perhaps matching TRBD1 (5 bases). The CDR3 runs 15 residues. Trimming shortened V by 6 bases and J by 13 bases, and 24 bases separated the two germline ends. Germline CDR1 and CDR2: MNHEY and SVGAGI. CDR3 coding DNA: TGTGCCAGCAGCAGGACCGCAGGGTTTCAAACTCTACTGTTTTTT. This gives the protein CASSRTAGFQTLLFF.

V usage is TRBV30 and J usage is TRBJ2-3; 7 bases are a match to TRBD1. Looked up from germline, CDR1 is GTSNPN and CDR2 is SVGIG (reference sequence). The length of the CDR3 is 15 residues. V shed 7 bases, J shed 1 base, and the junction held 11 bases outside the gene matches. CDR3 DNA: TGTGCCTTAGAACCGACAGGGTATGGCACAGATACGCAGTATTTT. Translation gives CALEPTGYGTDTQYF.

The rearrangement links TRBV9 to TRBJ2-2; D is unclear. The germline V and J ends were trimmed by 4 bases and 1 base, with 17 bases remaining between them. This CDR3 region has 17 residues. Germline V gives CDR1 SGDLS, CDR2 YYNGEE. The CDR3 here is CASSPPVGDKNTGELFF. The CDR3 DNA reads TGTGCCAGCAGCCCTCCCGTCGGTGACAAGAACACCGGGGAGCTGTTTTTT.

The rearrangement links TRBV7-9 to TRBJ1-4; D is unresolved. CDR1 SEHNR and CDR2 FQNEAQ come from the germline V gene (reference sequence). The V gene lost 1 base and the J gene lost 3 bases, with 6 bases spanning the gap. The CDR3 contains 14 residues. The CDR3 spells CASSLGQSNEKLFF. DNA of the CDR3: TGTGCCAGCAGCTTAGGGCAGTCTAATGAAAAACTGTTTTTT.

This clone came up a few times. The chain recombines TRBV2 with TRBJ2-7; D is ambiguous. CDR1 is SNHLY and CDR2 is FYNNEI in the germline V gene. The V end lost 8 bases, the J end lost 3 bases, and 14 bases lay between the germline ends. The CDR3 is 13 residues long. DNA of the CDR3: TGTGCCAGCCACCGCAGCGTCAACTACGAGCAGTACTTC. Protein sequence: CASHRSVNYEQYF.

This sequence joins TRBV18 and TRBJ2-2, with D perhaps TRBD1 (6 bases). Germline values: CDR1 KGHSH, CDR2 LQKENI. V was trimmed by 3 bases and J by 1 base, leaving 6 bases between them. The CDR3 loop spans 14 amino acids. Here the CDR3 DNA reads TGTGCCAGCTCACCGGACAGGAACACCGGGGAGCTGTTTTTT. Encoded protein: CASSPDRNTGELFF.

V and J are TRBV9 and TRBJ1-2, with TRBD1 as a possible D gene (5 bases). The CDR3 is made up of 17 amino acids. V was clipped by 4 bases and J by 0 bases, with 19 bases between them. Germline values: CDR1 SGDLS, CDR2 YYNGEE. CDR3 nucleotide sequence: TGTGCCAGCAGCCCCGGGGGGATATTCAATCCTAACTATGGCTACACCTTC. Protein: CASSPGGIFNPNYGYTF.

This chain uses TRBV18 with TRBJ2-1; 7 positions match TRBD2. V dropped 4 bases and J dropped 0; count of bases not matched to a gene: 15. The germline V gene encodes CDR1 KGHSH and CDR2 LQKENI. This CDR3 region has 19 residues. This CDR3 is CASSQRAGVARSSYNEQFF. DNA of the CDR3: TGTGCCAGCTCACAACGGGCGGGAGTAGCCCGGAGCTCCTACAATGAGCAGTTCTTC.

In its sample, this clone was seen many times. CDR3 in amino acids: CASSLKGQTNYGYTF. DNA of the CDR3: TGCGCCAGCAGCTTGAAGGGACAGACTAACTATGGCTACACCTTC. The V gene is TRBV5-1, the J gene TRBJ1-2; TRBD1 aligns across 7 bases. J was trimmed by 0 bases and V by 1 base; bases with no gene match: 3. The germline V gene encodes CDR1 SGHRS and CDR2 YFSETQ. The CDR3 loop spans 15 amino acids.

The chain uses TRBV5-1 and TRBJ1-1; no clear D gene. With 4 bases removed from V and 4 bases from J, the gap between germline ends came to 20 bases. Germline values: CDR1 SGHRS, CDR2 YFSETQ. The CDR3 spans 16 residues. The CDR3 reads CASSPLAVSAGTEAFF. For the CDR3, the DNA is TGCGCCAGCAGCCCTTTGGCCGTTTCTGCAGGCACTGAAGCTTTCTTT.

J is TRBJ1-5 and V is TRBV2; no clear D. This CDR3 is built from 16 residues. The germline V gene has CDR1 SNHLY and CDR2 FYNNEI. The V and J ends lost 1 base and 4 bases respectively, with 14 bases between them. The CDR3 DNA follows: TGTGCCAGCAGTGAAGAAAGGAGGGCAGTGAATCAGCCCCAGCATTTT. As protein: CASSEERRAVNQPQHF.

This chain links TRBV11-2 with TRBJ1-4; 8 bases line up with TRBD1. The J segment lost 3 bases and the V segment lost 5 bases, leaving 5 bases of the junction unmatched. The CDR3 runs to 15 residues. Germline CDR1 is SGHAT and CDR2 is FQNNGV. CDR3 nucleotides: TGTGCCAGCAGCACTTCGACAGGGGCTAATGAAAAACTGTTTTTT. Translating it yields CASSTSTGANEKLFF.

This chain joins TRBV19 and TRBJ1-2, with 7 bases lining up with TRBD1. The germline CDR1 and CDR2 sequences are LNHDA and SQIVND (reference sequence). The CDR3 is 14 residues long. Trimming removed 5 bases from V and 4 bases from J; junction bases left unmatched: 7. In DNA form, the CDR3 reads TGTGCCAGTAGTGAGCAGGGGGGCCTCTATGGCTACACCTTC. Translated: CASSEQGGLYGYTF.

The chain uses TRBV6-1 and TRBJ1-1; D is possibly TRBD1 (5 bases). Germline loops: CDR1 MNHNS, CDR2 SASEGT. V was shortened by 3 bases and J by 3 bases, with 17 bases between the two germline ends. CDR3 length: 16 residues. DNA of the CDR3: TGTGCCAGCAGTGAGAGTATCTACGGGGGGTACACTGAAGCTTTCTTT. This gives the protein CASSESIYGGYTEAFF.

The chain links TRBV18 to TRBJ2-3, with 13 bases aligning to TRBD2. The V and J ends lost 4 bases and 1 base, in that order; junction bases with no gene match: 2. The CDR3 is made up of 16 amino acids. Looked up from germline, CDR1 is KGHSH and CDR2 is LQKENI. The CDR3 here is CASSRLAGGRTDTQYF. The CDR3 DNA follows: TGTGCCAGCTCACGACTAGCGGGGGGCCGCACAGATACGCAGTATTTT. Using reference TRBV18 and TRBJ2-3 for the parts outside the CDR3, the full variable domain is NAGVMQNPRHLVRRRGQEARLRCSPMKGHSHVYWYRQLPEEGLKFMVYLQKENIIDESGMPKERFSAEFPKEGPSILRIQQVVRGDSAAYFCASSRLAGGRTDTQYFGPGTRLTVL.